The text below deals with one TCR beta chain. The specificity of this receptor is unknown. No much larger clone is present one base from it, and per-base qualities are unavailable. The sample originates from a study of identical twins (dated by TCRdb to about 2016). Study-level background: To test whether fetal clonotypes persist, the study used deep sequencing on TCR alpha and beta repertoires from monozygotic twins, unrelated adults of various ages, and cord blood. To rule out contamination, replicate twin experiments were performed at different times with different library preparation protocols.

Libraries were constructed by 5' RACE. Instrument used: Illumina HiSeq 2000. Template switching introduced a universal primer binding site; the final cDNA contained a unique molecular identifier, enabling accurate counting of TCR cDNA molecules. Specific primers in the conserved constant-segment region were used to synthesize first-strand cDNA for the TCR alpha and beta chains. To control for contamination, each cDNA library was double barcoded with a SMART-Mk sample barcode plus Illumina barcodes. Two successive PCR steps introduced TruSeq adapter sequences along with Illumina sample barcodes. The TCR alpha and beta cDNA libraries were sequenced on the Illumina HiSeq platform using custom primers. Under the source paper's analysis protocol: Raw reads were processed with MiGEC to extract unique molecular identifiers, and MiXCR was used to determine CDR3 positions. Recombination models were inferred per individual with the repgenHMM and IGoR tools using an EM algorithm. The tcR package in R was used for shared clonotype analysis, with sharing normalized by the product of cloneset sizes. To study raw recombination without the effects of thymic and clonal selection, out-of-frame nonproductive sequences were analyzed. TCRdb reprocessing: public reads trimmed at Q25 with fastp, clones called with MiXCR, in-frame beta chains kept. When rows share a CDR3 protein, they turn into one entry using the most common DNA and genes. V and J calls and clone size were set by TCRdb, not the authors. The sample data list nearly 900,000 distinct CDR3 sequences, and 9% to 15% of these were observed just once. The top ten clonotypes cover about 1.5% of the sample.

The germline V gene provides CDR1 ENHRY and CDR2 SYGVKD. The V end loses 6 bases and the J end loses 0 bases, and a stretch of 14 bases separates them. There are 15 amino acids in the CDR3, from cysteine to phenylalanine inclusive. Solely the CDR3 DNA is kept, with 45 bases framed from the first base. All donors were healthy Caucasians. The twin cohort comprised three pairs of female monozygotic twins, all aged roughly 18 to 30 years. The RNA used for TCR libraries was isolated from peripheral blood mononuclear cells. General study outcomes and caveats: Because the same donors could not be followed over many years, the conclusions depended on cross-sectional statistical analysis. Out-of-frame TCR alpha sequences shared between twins showed an excess of low generation-probability sequences compared with coincidental sharing between unrelated individuals. In monozygotic twins, recombination models systematically underestimated out-of-frame TCR alpha sharing, but the models matched the sharing seen between unrelated individuals. The excess sharing between twins in beta out-of-frame sequences was weaker because fewer shared sequences reduced the signal-to-noise ratio. Fewer insertions were carried by abundant cord blood beta clonotypes; a weaker similar trend was observed in young adult naive repertoires, while no such trend was observed in memory repertoires. Invariant T cells such as MAIT and iNKT could partly confound zero-insertion analyses, though diverse VJ usage argued against this for most clonotypes.

The data were also submitted as part of a second study, on yellow fever vaccine responses in identical twins. The second study's paper adds: The authors reported that the T cell response to vaccination in identical twins appeared partly convergent and partly personalized. The study precisely tracked vaccine-responding T cell clones in identical twins.

This TCR came from a woman younger than 30 in good health. The rearranged segments are TRBV10-3 and TRBJ1-1; D gene: possibly TRBD1, on 5 matching bases. The sequenced sample was PBMCs. The CDR3 loop reads CAIRRDEGLNTEAFF. The sequence in DNA is TGTGCCATCAGGCGGGACGAGGGGTTGAACACTGAAGCTTTCTTT.